This entry is about one T cell receptor (beta chain). This entry comes from a study of control samples from healthy donors and cancer patients. The assay was immunoSEQ multiplex PCR, and TCRdb's table has in-frame clones only and misses some. The data hold roughly 120,000 clones, with 70% to 90% observed a single time. V shed 2 bases and J shed 5 bases, with 6 bases lying between them. The CDR3 is 12 amino acids. Germline-derived CDR1 and CDR2 are MNHEY and SVGEGT. The chain joins TRBV6-2 or TRBV6-3 to TRBJ1-1; D remains unclear. Specimen: blood. This TCR came from a man aged 45-65 years in good health. The CDR3 sequence: CASSYGGTEAFF. The CDR3 DNA reads as TGTGCCAGCAGTTACGGTGGGACTGAAGCTTTCTTT.